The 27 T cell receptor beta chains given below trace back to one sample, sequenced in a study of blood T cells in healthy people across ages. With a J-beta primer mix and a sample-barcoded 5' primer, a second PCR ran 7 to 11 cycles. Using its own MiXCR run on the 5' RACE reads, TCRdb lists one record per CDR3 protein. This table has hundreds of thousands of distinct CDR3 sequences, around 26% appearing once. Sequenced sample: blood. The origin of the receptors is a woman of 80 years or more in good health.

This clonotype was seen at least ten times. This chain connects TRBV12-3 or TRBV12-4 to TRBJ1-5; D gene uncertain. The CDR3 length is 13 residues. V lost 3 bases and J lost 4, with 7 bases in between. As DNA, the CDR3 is TGTGCCAGCAGTTTTAGAGAGAATCAGCCCCAGCATTTT. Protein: CASSFRENQPQHF.

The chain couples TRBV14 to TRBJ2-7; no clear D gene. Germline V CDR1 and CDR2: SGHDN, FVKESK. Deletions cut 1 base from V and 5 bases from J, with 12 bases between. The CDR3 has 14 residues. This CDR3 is CASSQGRSSHEQYF. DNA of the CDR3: TGTGCCAGCAGCCAAGGGAGATCAAGCCACGAGCAGTACTTC.

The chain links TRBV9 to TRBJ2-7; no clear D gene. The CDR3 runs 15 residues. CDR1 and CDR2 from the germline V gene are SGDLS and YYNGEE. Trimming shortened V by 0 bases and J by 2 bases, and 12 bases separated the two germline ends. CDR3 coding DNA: TGTGCCAGCAGCGTAGAACCCCAGAGCGCCTACGAGCAGTACTTC. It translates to CASSVEPQSAYEQYF. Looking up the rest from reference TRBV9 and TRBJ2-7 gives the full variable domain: DSGVTQTPKHLITATGQRVTLRCSPRSGDLSVYWYQQSLDQGLQFLIQYYNGEERAKGNILERFSAQQFPDLHSELNLSSLELGDSALYFCASSVEPQSAYEQYFGPGTRLTVT.

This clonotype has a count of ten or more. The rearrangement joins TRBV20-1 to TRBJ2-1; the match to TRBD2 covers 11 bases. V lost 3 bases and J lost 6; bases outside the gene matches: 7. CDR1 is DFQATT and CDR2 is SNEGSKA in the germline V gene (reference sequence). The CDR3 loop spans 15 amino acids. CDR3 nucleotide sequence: TGCAGTGCTAGTTTTCAGCTAGCGGGGGGCAATGAGCAGTTCTTC. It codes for CSASFQLAGGNEQFF.

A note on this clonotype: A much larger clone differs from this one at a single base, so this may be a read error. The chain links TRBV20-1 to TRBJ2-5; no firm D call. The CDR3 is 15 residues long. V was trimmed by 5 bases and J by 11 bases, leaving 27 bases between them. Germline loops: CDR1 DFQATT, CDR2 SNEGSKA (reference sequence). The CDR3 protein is CSADDPVKVYNEQYF. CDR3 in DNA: TGCAGTGCTGATGACCCAGTAAAAGTCTACAATGAGCAGTACTTC.

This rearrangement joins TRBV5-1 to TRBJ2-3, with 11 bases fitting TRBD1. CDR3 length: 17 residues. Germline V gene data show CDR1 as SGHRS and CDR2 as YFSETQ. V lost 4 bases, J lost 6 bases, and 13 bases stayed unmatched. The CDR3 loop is CASSQIPPGTGGDTQYF. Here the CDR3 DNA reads TGCGCCAGCAGCCAAATTCCCCCCGGGACAGGGGGTGATACGCAGTATTTT.

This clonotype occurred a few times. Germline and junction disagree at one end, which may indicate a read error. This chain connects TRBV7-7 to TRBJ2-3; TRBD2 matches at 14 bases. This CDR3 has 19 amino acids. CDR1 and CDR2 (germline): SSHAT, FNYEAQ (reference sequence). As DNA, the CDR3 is TGTGCTAGCAGCCTTAAGGGACTAGCGGGGGAGTCTAGCGCAGATACGCAGTATTTT. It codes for CASSLKGLAGESSADTQYF.

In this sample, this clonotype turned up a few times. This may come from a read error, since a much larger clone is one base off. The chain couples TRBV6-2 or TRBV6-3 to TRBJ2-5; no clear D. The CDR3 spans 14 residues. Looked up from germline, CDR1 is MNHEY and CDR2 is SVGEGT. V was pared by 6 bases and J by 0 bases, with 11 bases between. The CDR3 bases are TGTGCCAGCAGCCGCCCGGACCACCAAGAGACCCAGTACTTC. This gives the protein CASSRPDHQETQYF.

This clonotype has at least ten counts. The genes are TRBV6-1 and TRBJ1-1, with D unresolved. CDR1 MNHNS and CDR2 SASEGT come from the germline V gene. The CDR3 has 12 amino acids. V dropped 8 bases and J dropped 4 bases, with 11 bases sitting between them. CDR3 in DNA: TGTGCCAGCGTCGGAGGATCCACTGAAGCTTTCTTT. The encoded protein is CASVGGSTEAFF.

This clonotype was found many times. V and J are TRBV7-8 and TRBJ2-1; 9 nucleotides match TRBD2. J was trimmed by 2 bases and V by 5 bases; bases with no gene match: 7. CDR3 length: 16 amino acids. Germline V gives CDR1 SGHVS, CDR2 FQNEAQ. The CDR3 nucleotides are TGTGCCAGCAGCCAACGAGCGGGGGGAGCCTACAATGAGCAGTTCTTC. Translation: CASSQRAGGAYNEQFF.

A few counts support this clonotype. CDR3 sequence: CAIREVQTNTEAFF. As DNA, the CDR3 is TGTGCCATCAGAGAGGTACAGACGAACACTGAAGCTTTCTTT. V is TRBV10-3 and J is TRBJ1-1; D is unclear. CDR1 is ENHRY and CDR2 is SYGVKD in the germline V gene. V was pared by 6 bases and J by 1 base, with 12 bases between. This CDR3 comprises 14 residues.

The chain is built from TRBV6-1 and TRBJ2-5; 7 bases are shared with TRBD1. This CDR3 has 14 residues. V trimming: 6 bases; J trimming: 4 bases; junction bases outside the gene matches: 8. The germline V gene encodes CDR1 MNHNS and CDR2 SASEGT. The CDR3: CASRKGASRETQYF. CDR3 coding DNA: TGTGCCAGCAGGAAGGGGGCGAGTCGAGAGACCCAGTACTTC.

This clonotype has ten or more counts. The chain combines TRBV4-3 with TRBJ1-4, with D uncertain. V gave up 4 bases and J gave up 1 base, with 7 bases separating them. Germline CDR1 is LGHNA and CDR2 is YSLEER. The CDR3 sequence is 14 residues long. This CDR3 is CASSRAGTNEKLFF. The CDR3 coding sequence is TGCGCCAGCAGCCGCGCGGGAACTAATGAAAAACTGTTTTTT.

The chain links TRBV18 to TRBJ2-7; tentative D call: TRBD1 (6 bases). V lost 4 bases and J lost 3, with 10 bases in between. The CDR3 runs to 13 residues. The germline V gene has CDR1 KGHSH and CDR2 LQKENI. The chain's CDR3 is CASSRQADYEQYF. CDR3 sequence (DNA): TGTGCCAGCTCACGACAGGCCGACTACGAGCAGTACTTC.

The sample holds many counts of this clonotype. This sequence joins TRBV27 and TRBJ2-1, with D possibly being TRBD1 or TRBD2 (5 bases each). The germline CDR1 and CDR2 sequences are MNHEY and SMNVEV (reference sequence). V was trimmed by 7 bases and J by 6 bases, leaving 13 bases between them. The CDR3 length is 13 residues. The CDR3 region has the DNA TGTGCCAGCAACCGGGGTGGGGGCAATGAGCAGTTCTTC. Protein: CASNRGGGNEQFF.

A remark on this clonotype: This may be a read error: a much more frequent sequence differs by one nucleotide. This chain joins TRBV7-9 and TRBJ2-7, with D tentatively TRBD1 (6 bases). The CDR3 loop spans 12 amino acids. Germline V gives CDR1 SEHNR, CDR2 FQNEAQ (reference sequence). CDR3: CVSSLGTNEQYF. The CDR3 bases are TGTGTCAGCAGCTTGGGGACAAACGAGCAGTACTTC.

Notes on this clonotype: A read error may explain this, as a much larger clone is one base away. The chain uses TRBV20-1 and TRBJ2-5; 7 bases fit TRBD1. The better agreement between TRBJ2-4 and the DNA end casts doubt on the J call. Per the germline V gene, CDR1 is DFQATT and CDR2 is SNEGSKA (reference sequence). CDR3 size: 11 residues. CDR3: CSAGGQNIQYF. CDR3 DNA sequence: TGCAGTGCTGGGGGACAGAACATTCAGTACTTC.

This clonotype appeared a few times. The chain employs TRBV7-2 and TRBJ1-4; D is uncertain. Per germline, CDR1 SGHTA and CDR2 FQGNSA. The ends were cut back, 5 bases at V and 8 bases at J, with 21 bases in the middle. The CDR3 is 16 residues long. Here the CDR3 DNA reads TGTGCCAGCAGCCAAATAGCAGGACGGTTAAGAGAAAAACTGTTTTTT. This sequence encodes CASSQIAGRLREKLFF.

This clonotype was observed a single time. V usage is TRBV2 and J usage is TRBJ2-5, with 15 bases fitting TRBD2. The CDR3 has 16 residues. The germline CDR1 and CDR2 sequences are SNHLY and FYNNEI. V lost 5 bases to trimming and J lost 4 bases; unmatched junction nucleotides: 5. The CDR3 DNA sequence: TGTGCCAGCAGTACCGGACTAGCGGGGGGGCGAGAGACCCAGTACTTC. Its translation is CASSTGLAGGRETQYF.

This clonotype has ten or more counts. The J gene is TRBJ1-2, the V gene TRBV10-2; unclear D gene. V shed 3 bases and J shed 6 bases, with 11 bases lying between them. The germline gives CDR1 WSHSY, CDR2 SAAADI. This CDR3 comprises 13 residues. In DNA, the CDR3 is TGCGCCAGCAGTGAAGTAGGGTGGAATGGCTACACCTTC. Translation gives CASSEVGWNGYTF.

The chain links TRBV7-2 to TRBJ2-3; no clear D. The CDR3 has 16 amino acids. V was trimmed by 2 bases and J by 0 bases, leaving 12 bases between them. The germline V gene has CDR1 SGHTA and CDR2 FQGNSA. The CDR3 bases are TGTGCCAGCAGCTTAAGGACCGGATCTAGCACAGATACGCAGTATTTT. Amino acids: CASSLRTGSSTDTQYF.

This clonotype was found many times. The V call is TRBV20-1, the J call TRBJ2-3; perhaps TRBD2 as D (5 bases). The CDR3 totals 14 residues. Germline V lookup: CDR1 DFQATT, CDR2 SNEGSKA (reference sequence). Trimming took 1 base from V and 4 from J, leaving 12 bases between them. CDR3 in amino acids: CSARGGVGADTQYF. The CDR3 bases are TGCAGTGCTAGAGGGGGAGTTGGGGCAGATACGCAGTATTTT.

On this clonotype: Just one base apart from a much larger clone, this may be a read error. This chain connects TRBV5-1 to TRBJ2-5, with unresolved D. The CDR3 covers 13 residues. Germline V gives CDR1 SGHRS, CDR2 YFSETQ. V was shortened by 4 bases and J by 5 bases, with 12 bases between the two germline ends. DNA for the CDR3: TGCGCCAGCAGCCCGGTGGTGGCTGAGACCCAGTACTTC. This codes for CASSPVVAETQYF.

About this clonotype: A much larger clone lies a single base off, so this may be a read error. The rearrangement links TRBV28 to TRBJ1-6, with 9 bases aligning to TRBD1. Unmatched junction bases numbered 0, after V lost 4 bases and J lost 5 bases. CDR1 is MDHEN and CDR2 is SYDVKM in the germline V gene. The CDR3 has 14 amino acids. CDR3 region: CASSWDRDNSPLHF. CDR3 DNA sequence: TGTGCCAGCAGTTGGGACAGGGATAATTCACCCCTCCACTTT.

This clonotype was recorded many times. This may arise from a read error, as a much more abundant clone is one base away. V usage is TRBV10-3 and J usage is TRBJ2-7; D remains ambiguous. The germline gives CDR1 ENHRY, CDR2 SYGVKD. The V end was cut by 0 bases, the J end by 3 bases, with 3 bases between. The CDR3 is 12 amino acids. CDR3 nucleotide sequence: TGTGCCATCAGTGAGTCGGGCTACGAGCAGTACTTC. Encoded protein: CAISESGYEQYF.

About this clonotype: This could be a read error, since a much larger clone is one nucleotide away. CDR3 protein: CAGTEKGHEQFF. CDR3 in DNA: TGTGCCGGCACCGAAAAGGGGCATGAGCAGTTCTTC. The gene calls are TRBV6-1 and TRBJ2-1, with D perhaps TRBD1 (5 bases). The germline V gene has CDR1 MNHNS and CDR2 SASEGT. V was shortened by 11 bases and J by 8 bases, with 16 bases between the two germline ends. The CDR3 totals 12 residues.

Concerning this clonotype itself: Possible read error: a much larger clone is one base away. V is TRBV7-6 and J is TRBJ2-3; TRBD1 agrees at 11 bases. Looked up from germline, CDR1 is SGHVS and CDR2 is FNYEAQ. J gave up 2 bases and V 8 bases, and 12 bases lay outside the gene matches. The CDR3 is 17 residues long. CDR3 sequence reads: CASGPTGQGGPTDTQYF. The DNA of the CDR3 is TGTGCCAGCGGCCCCACGGGACAGGGGGGTCCCACAGATACGCAGTATTTT.